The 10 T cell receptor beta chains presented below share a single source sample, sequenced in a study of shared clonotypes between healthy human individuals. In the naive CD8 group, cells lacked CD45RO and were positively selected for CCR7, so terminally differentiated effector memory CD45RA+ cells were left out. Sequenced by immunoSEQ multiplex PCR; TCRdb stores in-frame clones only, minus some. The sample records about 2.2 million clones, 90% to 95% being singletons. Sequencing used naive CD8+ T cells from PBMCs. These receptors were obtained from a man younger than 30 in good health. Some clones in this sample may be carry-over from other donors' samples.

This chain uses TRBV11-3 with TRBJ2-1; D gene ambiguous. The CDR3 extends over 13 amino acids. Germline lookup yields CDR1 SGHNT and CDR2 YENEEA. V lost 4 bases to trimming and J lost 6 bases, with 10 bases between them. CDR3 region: CASSSGPTNEQFF. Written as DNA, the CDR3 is TGTGCCAGCAGCTCCGGGCCTACCAATGAGCAGTTCTTC.

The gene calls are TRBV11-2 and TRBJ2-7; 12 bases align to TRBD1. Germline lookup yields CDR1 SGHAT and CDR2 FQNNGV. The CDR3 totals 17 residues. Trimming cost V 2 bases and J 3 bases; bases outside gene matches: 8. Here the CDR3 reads CASSLWDRGPANYEQYF. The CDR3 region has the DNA TGTGCCAGCAGCTTATGGGACAGGGGGCCTGCAAACTACGAGCAGTACTTC.

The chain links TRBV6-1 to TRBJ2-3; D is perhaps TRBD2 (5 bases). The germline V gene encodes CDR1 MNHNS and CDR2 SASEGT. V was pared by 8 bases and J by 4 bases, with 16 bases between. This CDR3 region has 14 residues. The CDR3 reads CASFNRGFSDTQYF. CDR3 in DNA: TGTGCCAGCTTCAATCGAGGGTTTTCAGATACGCAGTATTTT.

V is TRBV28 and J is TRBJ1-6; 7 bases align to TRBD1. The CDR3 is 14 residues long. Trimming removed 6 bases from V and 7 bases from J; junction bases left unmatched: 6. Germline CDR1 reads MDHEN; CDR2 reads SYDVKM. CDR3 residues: CASSWGTANSPLHF. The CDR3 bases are TGTGCCAGCAGCTGGGGGACAGCAAATTCACCCCTCCACTTT.

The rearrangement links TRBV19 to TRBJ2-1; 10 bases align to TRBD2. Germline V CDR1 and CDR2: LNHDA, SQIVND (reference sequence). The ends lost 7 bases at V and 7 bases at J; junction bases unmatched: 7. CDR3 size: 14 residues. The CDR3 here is CASTELAGLNEQFF. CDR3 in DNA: TGTGCCAGTACCGAACTAGCGGGACTGAATGAGCAGTTCTTC.

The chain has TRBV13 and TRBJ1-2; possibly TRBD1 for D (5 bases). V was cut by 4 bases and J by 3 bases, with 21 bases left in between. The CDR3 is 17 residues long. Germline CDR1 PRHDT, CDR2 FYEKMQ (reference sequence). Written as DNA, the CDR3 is TGTGCCAGCAGCTCCCGCCCGTTGGGGGTTGGTGACTATGGCTACACCTTC. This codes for CASSSRPLGVGDYGYTF.

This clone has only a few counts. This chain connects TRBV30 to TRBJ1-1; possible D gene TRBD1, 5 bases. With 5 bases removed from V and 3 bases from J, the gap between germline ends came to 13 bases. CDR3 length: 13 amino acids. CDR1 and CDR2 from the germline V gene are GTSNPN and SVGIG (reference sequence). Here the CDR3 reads CAWGQGLDTEAFF. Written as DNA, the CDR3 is TGTGCCTGGGGGCAGGGTCTGGACACTGAAGCTTTCTTT.

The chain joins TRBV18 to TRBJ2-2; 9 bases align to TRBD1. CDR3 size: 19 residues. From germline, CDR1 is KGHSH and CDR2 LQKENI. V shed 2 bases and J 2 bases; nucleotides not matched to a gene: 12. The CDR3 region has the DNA TGTGCCAGCTCACCAGTTCTTCCCACGGGACAGGGTAACACCGGGGAGCTGTTTTTT. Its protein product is CASSPVLPTGQGNTGELFF. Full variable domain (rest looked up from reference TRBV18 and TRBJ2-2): NAGVMQNPRHLVRRRGQEARLRCSPMKGHSHVYWYRQLPEEGLKFMVYLQKENIIDESGMPKERFSAEFPKEGPSILRIQQVVRGDSAAYFCASSPVLPTGQGNTGELFFGEGSRLTVL.

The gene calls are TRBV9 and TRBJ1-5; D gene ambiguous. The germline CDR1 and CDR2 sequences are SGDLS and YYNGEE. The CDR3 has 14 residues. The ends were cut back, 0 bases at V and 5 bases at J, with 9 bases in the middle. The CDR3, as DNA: TGTGCCAGCAGCGTAGGGGTTAGGGATCAGCCCCAGCATTTT. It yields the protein CASSVGVRDQPQHF.

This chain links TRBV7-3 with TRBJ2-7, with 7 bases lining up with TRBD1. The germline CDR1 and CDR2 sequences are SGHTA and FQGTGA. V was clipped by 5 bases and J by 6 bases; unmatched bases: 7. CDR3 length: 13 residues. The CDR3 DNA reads TGTGCCAGCAGCCTGACAGGGATCGGCGAGCAGTACTTC. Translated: CASSLTGIGEQYF.